The 20 T cell receptor beta chains given below trace back to one sample, sequenced in a study of identical twins. TCRdb ran MiXCR on the 5' RACE reads and lists one entry per CDR3 protein. The sample has about 240,000 distinct CDR3 sequences; 10% to 15% are singletons. These records were also assigned to another study, of yellow fever vaccine responses in identical twins.

Sequencing was carried out using memory (CD45RO+) T cells sorted from blood. The receptors stem from a woman under 30 in good health.

This clonotype was detected many times. V is TRBV12-3 or TRBV12-4 and J is TRBJ2-3; D is possibly TRBD1 or TRBD2 (7 bases each). The CDR3 loop spans 15 amino acids. V was trimmed by 4 bases and J by 1 base, leaving 12 bases between them. CDR3 region: CASSSGGQGTDTQYF. In DNA form, the CDR3 reads TGTGCCAGCAGTTCGGGAGGACAGGGCACAGATACGCAGTATTTT.

This rearrangement joins TRBV5-1 to TRBJ2-5; a weak D match, TRBD1 (5 bases). There are 14 residues in the CDR3. V was pared by 0 bases and J by 4 bases, with 10 bases between. Germline V gene data show CDR1 as SGHRS and CDR2 as YFSETQ. CDR3 residues: CASSLEGSSETQYF. CDR3 DNA: TGCGCCAGCAGCTTGGAGGGGTCGTCAGAGACCCAGTACTTC.

This clonotype was counted ten times or more. V gene TRBV12-3 or TRBV12-4 combines with J gene TRBJ2-2; 9 bases align to TRBD1. CDR3 length: 16 amino acids. Unmatched junction bases numbered 8, after V lost 6 bases and J lost 3 bases. CDR3 sequence: CASSRTGVFDTGELFF. CDR3 nucleotide sequence: TGTGCCAGCAGCCGGACAGGGGTCTTCGACACCGGGGAGCTGTTTTTT.

The chain is built from TRBV14 and TRBJ2-5; 13 bases align to TRBD2. Germline V gene data show CDR1 as SGHDN and CDR2 as FVKESK. The CDR3 is 16 residues long. With 4 bases clipped from V and 5 bases from J, the junction kept 7 bases outside the gene matches. Written as DNA, the CDR3 is TGTGCCAGCAGCCCCTGGACTAGCGGGGGCCGGGAGACCCAGTACTTC. This codes for CASSPWTSGGRETQYF.

This clonotype occurred a few times. The rearrangement joins TRBV7-3 to TRBJ2-6, with a possible D match to TRBD1 (5 bases). Germline CDR1 and CDR2: SGHTA and FQGTGA. Trimming shortened V by 10 bases and J by 0 bases, and 10 bases separated the two germline ends. CDR3 length: 14 amino acids. The CDR3 DNA reads TGTGCCACCCGACAGAACTCTGGGGCCAACGTCCTGACTTTC. Protein product: CATRQNSGANVLTF.

The chain has TRBV24-1 and TRBJ2-7, with 7 bases identical to TRBD2. The CDR3 consists of 14 residues. V lost 3 bases to trimming and J lost 6 bases; unmatched junction nucleotides: 7. CDR1 and CDR2 (germline): KGHDR, SFDVKD. The CDR3 spells CATSDPTSSREQYF. In DNA, the CDR3 is TGTGCCACCAGTGATCCGACTAGCTCTCGCGAGCAGTACTTC.

This clonotype has more than one count but fewer than ten. V and J are TRBV7-2 and TRBJ2-7; 8 bases line up with TRBD1. V lost 2 bases to trimming and J lost 3 bases; unmatched junction nucleotides: 9. The germline V gene encodes CDR1 SGHTA and CDR2 FQGNSA. The CDR3 is made up of 16 amino acids. For the CDR3, the DNA is TGTGCCAGCAGCTTAAAAAGTGCAGGGGGCGGCTACGAGCAGTACTTC. This translates into CASSLKSAGGGYEQYF.

This clonotype occurred many times. This chain links TRBV5-1 with TRBJ2-7; D might be TRBD1 or TRBD2, each matching 5 bases. Germline V gene sequence: CDR1 SGHRS, CDR2 YFSETQ. CDR3 length equals 15 residues. Trimming removed 4 bases at V and 0 bases at J, with 14 bases between. CDR3 protein: CASSPNVGGSYEQYF. The CDR3 DNA reads as TGCGCCAGCAGCCCCAACGTTGGGGGCTCCTACGAGCAGTACTTC.

This clonotype was seen many times. V usage is TRBV14 and J usage is TRBJ2-1; perhaps TRBD1 as D (5 bases). The V gene's germline CDR1 is SGHDN and CDR2 FVKESK. The CDR3 is 17 residues long. V lost 0 bases to trimming and J lost 1 base, with 13 bases between them. The CDR3 protein is CASSQDGARGSYNEQFF. CDR3 in DNA: TGTGCCAGCAGCCAAGATGGGGCTAGGGGTTCCTACAATGAGCAGTTCTTC.

The chain links TRBV4-2 to TRBJ2-5; D possibly corresponds to TRBD2 (6 bases). The CDR3 is made up of 19 amino acids. With 2 bases removed from V and 1 base from J, the gap between germline ends came to 23 bases. CDR1 is LGHNA and CDR2 is YNFKEQ in the germline V gene. In DNA, the CDR3 is TGTGCCAGCAGCCAACAAGAAGGGACTTCCCTACCCCCCCAAGAGACCCAGTACTTC. Its translation: CASSQQEGTSLPPQETQYF.

This clonotype occurred a few times. The rearrangement joins TRBV5-4 to TRBJ2-3, with D maybe TRBD2 (6 bases). CDR1 is SGHNT and CDR2 is YYREEE in the germline V gene (reference sequence). The V and J ends lost 3 bases and 3 bases respectively, with 20 bases between them. The length of the CDR3 is 17 residues. CDR3 loop: CASSSPPGGSGTDTQYF. In DNA, the CDR3 is TGTGCCAGCAGCTCCCCTCCCGGGGGAAGTGGAACAGATACGCAGTATTTT.

The V call is TRBV7-9, the J call TRBJ1-4, with D possibly matching TRBD1 (5 bases). The CDR3 runs to 14 residues. Per the germline V gene, CDR1 is SEHNR and CDR2 is FQNEAQ (reference sequence). V was cut by 4 bases and J by 6 bases, with 12 bases left in between. Here the CDR3 reads CASSSGGGDEKLFF. In nucleotides, the CDR3 is TGTGCCAGCAGCTCCGGGGGAGGTGATGAAAAACTGTTTTTT.

In its sample, this clonotype was seen many times. V usage is TRBV9 and J usage is TRBJ1-1, with 10 bases fitting TRBD1. V dropped 3 bases and J dropped 5; count of bases not matched to a gene: 7. Germline-derived CDR1 and CDR2 are SGDLS and YYNGEE. The CDR3 extends over 15 amino acids. The CDR3 DNA sequence: TGTGCCAGCAGCGACAGACAGGGGGCTGGGACTGAAGCTTTCTTT. This gives the protein CASSDRQGAGTEAFF.

The chain employs TRBV10-3 and TRBJ2-3; D tentatively reads TRBD1 or TRBD2 (5 bases each). Germline CDR1 is ENHRY and CDR2 is SYGVKD. This CDR3 comprises 14 residues. V shed 7 bases and J shed 2 bases, with 13 bases lying between them. Written as DNA, the CDR3 is TGTGCCATCAAGCGGACCGGGGCCACAGATACGCAGTATTTT. Protein product: CAIKRTGATDTQYF.

The table lists this clonotype with many counts. The genes are TRBV12-3 or TRBV12-4 and TRBJ2-7; D is unresolved. V gave up 6 bases and J gave up 7 bases, with 16 bases separating them. The CDR3 totals 13 residues. In nucleotides, the CDR3 is TGTGCCAGCAGAGTATGGGGATTAGGAGAGCAGTACTTC. Amino acid sequence: CASRVWGLGEQYF.

This clonotype was recorded at least ten times. The V gene is TRBV28, the J gene TRBJ2-7; D is perhaps TRBD1 or TRBD2 (6 bases each). Germline values: CDR1 MDHEN, CDR2 SYDVKM. Trimming shortened V by 5 bases and J by 1 base, and 15 bases separated the two germline ends. The CDR3 has 15 amino acids. The CDR3 is CASSDTGAQSYEQYF. The CDR3 DNA sequence: TGTGCCAGCAGTGACACGGGGGCCCAGTCCTACGAGCAGTACTTC.

This clonotype was found many times. DNA for the CDR3: TGTGCCAGCACAAAAAACTCTGGGGCCAACGTCCTGACTTTC. Protein sequence: CASTKNSGANVLTF. This chain connects TRBV12-3 or TRBV12-4 to TRBJ2-6; no clear D. Trimming removed 7 bases at V and 0 bases at J, with 7 bases between. The length of the CDR3 is 14 residues.

This clonotype was seen at least ten times. The chain carries TRBV10-1 and TRBJ2-3, with 9 bases that match TRBD2. The germline CDR1 and CDR2 sequences are WNHNN and SYGVQD (reference sequence). The CDR3 has 15 residues. V shed 1 base, J shed 4 bases, and the junction held 3 bases outside the gene matches. CDR3 in DNA: TGCGCCAGCAGTGAGTGGCGGGGGGGCCCAGATACGCAGTATTTT. Translated, it gives CASSEWRGGPDTQYF.

This clonotype was seen at least ten times. The chain recombines TRBV6-1 with TRBJ1-2; 9 nucleotides align to TRBD1. CDR3 length: 16 amino acids. Germline values: CDR1 MNHNS, CDR2 SASEGT. V gave up 6 bases and J gave up 1 base; unmatched junction bases: 9. In DNA, the CDR3 is TGTGCCAGCAGGCCTATAGGACAGGGGAGTAACTATGGCTACACCTTC. It encodes CASRPIGQGSNYGYTF.

This clonotype was recorded once. V is TRBV24-1 and J is TRBJ2-3; D tentatively fits TRBD1 or TRBD2 (5 bases each). V lost 4 bases and J lost 1, with 14 bases in between. CDR1 is KGHDR and CDR2 is SFDVKD in the germline V gene. The CDR3 extends over 16 amino acids. The CDR3 sequence: CATSEAGTHRTDTQYF. The CDR3 DNA reads as TGTGCCACCAGTGAGGCCGGGACCCACCGCACAGATACGCAGTATTTT.